This record concerns one T cell receptor (beta chain) sequence. The antigen is not known. One end of the junction fails to match germline, which may point to a read error. Before being chosen for sequencing, patients had shown CD8+CD57+ cell expansion by flow cytometry. Acquired aplastic anemia of severe grade affected all patients. This sample was included in a study of CD8+CD57+ T cells in acquired aplastic anemia. Looking at the study overall: The study obtained an average of 3.2 ug of DNA from sorted CD4+ and CD8+ cells.

Overall study results and limits: Researchers report that 25 to 30 CD8+ CDR3 sequences appeared in both patients and controls. Patients and healthy controls showed no significant CD8+ Simpson's diversity difference.

Profiling of TCR beta VDJ combinations and CDR3 sequences used genomic DNA as template. TCRdb passed the reads through MiXCR, listing each CDR3 protein once. The table has about 260,000 distinct CDR3 sequences, 82% seen once. Per germline, CDR1 SGHVS and CDR2 FQNEAQ. CDR3 length equals 14 residues. This receptor was obtained from a human donor with aplastic anemia. The sequenced material came from sorted CD4+, CD8+, or CD8+CD57+ T cells (not recorded which) from PBMCs. V and J are TRBV7-8 and TRBJ2-7, with unresolved D. This CDR3 is CASSFPGVADAQYF. The CDR3 DNA sequence: TGTGCCAGCAGCTTCCCGGGCGTAGCCGATGCGCAGTATTTC.